The sequence of this T cell receptor beta chain was determined in a study of cytomegalovirus exposure and HLA in healthy donors. The wider study: Out of 398 genotyped donors, about 80% belonged to the Caucasian-associated ancestry cluster.

Concerning this clone itself: The antigen remains unidentified.

PCR used 60 Vbeta primers and 13 Jbeta primers. Profiling relied on immunoSEQ multiplex PCR, and the TCRdb table lists in-frame clones only, not all of them. Of roughly 110,000 clones listed, roughly 70% are singletons. The CDR3 length is 11 residues. Between the trimmed V and J ends, which lost 4 bases and 8 bases, there was a span of 8 bases. Per the germline V gene, CDR1 is SGHAT and CDR2 is FQNNGV. Study-level findings and limits: The classifier, whose performance was assessed in both the original and validation cohorts, reportedly diagnosed cytomegalovirus status with high specificity and sensitivity. CMV antigen specificity of three CMV-associated chains was confirmed in vitro. Later on, analysis showed that most CMV-associated TCR beta chains appeared to be HLA-restricted.

The sequencing input was PBMCs. The clonotype was recovered from a woman in her 40s in good health and CMV-seropositive. This chain joins TRBV11-2 and TRBJ1-2; D uncertain. The CDR3 coding sequence is TGTGCCAGCAGCTCGTTAAGCGGCTACACCTTC. Amino acids: CASSSLSGYTF. The full variable domain, completed using reference TRBV11-2 and TRBJ1-2, is EAGVAQSPRYKIIEKRQSVAFWCNPISGHATLYWYQQILGQGPKLLIQFQNNGVVDDSQLPKDRFSAERLKGVDSTLKIQPAKLEDSAVYLCASSSLSGYTFGSGTRLTVV.